The T cell receptor beta chain described here comes from a study of control samples from healthy donors and cancer patients. This CDR3 contains 13 residues. V lost 5 bases, J lost 1 base, and 8 bases lay in between. The V gene's germline CDR1 is SEHNR and CDR2 FQNEAQ (reference sequence). Clones were read by immunoSEQ multiplex PCR, and TCRdb kept only the in-frame ones, dropping some. This table holds roughly 100,000 clones, 80% to 95% found once. The rearrangement links TRBV7-9 to TRBJ1-1; D is undetermined. Sequences were obtained from blood. The receptor comes from a human donor in good health. The donor label of this sample is uncertain. DNA for the CDR3: TGTGCCAGCAGCACAGAGGGGAACACTGAAGCTTTCTTT. Residues: CASSTEGNTEAFF.